These 2 T cell receptor beta chains were sequenced from one sample in a study of blood T cell repertoires in COVID-19. The data were produced by immunoSEQ multiplex PCR, yet TCRdb's version contains in-frame clones alone and is incomplete. The profile shows 55,000 to 70,000 clones, roughly 88% of them singletons. Input material: peripheral blood. The receptor set was obtained from a woman aged 55-70 years with COVID-19, enrolled during active disease.

The rearrangement uses TRBV7-9 and TRBJ2-7; 9 nucleotides align to TRBD1. Germline V gene sequence: CDR1 SEHNR, CDR2 FQNEAQ (reference sequence). The CDR3 contains 15 residues. With V trimmed by 5 bases and J by 2 bases, 7 bases remained unmatched. DNA of the CDR3: TGTGCCAGCAGCCCCCCGGGACAGGGTACCTACGAGCAGTACTTC. Encoded protein: CASSPPGQGTYEQYF.

J is TRBJ2-7 and V is TRBV30; TRBD1 agrees at 11 bases. The CDR3 has 15 amino acids. Germline V gene data show CDR1 as GTSNPN and CDR2 as SVGIG (reference sequence). Trimming took 4 bases from V and 9 from J; bases not matched to a gene: 14. CDR3 region: CAWTRSDRGPLGQYF. CDR3 bases: TGTGCCTGGACCCGATCGGACAGGGGGCCTTTAGGGCAGTACTTC.